This passage covers 6 T cell receptor beta chains from one sample sequenced in a study of shared clonotypes between healthy human individuals. CD45RO-negative cells were positively selected for CCR7, leaving out terminally differentiated effector memory CD45RA+ cells. The protocol was immunoSEQ multiplex PCR, while the TCRdb copy is restricted to in-frame clones and leaves out a portion. The sample has millions of clones; 85% to 95% are singletons. Sequenced input: naive CD8+ T cells from PBMCs. Receptors were obtained from a man between 18 and 29 years old in good health. Some clones in this sample may be carry-over from other donors' samples.

This chain links TRBV9 with TRBJ2-1, with no clear D. The CDR3 sequence is 14 residues long. Trimming took 3 bases from V and 6 from J, leaving 13 bases between them. Germline CDR1 reads SGDLS; CDR2 reads YYNGEE. In nucleotides, the CDR3 is TGTGCCAGCAGCGCCGAACCGGTAGGCAATGAGCAGTTCTTC. It specifies CASSAEPVGNEQFF.

This chain connects TRBV28 to TRBJ2-3; 7 nucleotides agree with TRBD2. Unmatched junction bases numbered 8, after V lost 5 bases and J lost 3 bases. Germline CDR1 is MDHEN and CDR2 is SYDVKM. This CDR3 has 15 residues. The CDR3 DNA is TGTGCCAGCAGTCTCCGGGCGGGAGCAACAGATACGCAGTATTTT. Protein: CASSLRAGATDTQYF.

This chain uses TRBV29-1 with TRBJ1-1; D remains ambiguous. CDR1 is SQVTM, CDR2 ANQGSEA, per germline. The CDR3 loop spans 15 amino acids. V was cut by 2 bases and J by 0 bases, with 13 bases left in between. Written as DNA, the CDR3 is TGCAGCGTTGAACTGCCACCGATTATGAACACTGAAGCTTTCTTT. Translating gives CSVELPPIMNTEAFF.

Remarks on this clone: This likely reflects a read error, since a far larger clone is one base away. Other nucleotide sequences in the sample specify the same CDR3. The J gene is TRBJ1-5, the V gene TRBV6-5, with 7 bases matching TRBD1. Germline CDR1 and CDR2: MNHEY and SVGAGI. This CDR3 contains 15 residues. With V trimmed by 6 bases and J by 0 bases, 5 bases remained unmatched. The CDR3 nucleotides read TGTGCCAGCAGCCAGACAGGGAATAGCAATCAGCCCCAGCATTTT. As protein: CASSQTGNSNQPQHF.

The chain links TRBV5-8 to TRBJ2-7; 9 bases line up with TRBD1. The CDR3 extends over 15 amino acids. V shed 4 bases and J 0 bases; nucleotides not matched to a gene: 5. The germline V gene encodes CDR1 SGHTS and CDR2 YDEGEE. DNA for the CDR3: TGTGCCAGCAGCGACCGGGACAGGGTCTCCTACGAGCAGTACTTC. Protein sequence: CASSDRDRVSYEQYF.

The genes are TRBV21-1 and TRBJ2-6; no DNA check was done on the table's D call, TRBD1. TRBV21-1 is shown as a pseudogene. This CDR3 spans 20 amino acids. DNA of the CDR3: TGTGCCAGCAGCAAAGGGGAATACCCGGGACAGGCTTCTGGGGCCAACGTCCTGACTTTC. Protein sequence: CASSKGEYPGQASGANVLTF.